This T cell receptor beta chain was observed in a study of blood T cell repertoires in COVID-19. The wider study: Both acute and convalescent COVID-19 samples were obtained from the United States, Italy and Spain.

In the study's own analysis: Estimates of nucleated cell counts were drawn from the amplification of reference gene primers. The assay was immunoSEQ multiplex PCR, and TCRdb's table has in-frame clones only and misses some. V and J calls and clone size follow that table, whereas D and trimming were derived from the DNA. The table records fewer than 35,000 clones, 65% to 90% of them present only once. Germline V gene lookup returns CDR1 ENHRY and CDR2 SYGVKD. Trimming removed 3 bases from V and 7 bases from J, with 13 bases in between. This CDR3 region has 15 residues. This TCR came from a man of 80 years or more with active COVID-19. Sequencing input: peripheral blood. The chain combines TRBV10-3 with TRBJ1-6, with a possible D match to TRBD1 (5 bases). This CDR3 reads CAISEEGARNSPLHF. CDR3 nucleotide sequence: TGTGCCATCAGTGAAGAAGGGGCACGGAATTCACCCCTCCACTTT.